The clone carrying this T cell receptor beta chain was seen just once. Its antigen is still unknown. TCRdb re-analysed the reads in MiXCR, keeping a single row per CDR3 protein. The profile shows roughly 990,000 distinct CDR3 sequences, 31% of them singletons. The data were taken from a study of T cell repertoires in cytomegalovirus infection. Germline CDR1 reads DFQATT; CDR2 reads SNEGSKA (reference sequence). Deletions cut 0 bases from V and 5 bases from J, with 15 bases between. The CDR3 has 15 residues. The rearrangement joins TRBV20-1 to TRBJ2-3; the D gene is possibly TRBD2 (7 bases). Sequenced here: cultured CD8+ T cells from PBMCs, sampled from culture after CMV antigen stimulation. This sequence originates from a human donor in good health (CMV status not recorded). Some clones in this sample may be carry-over from other donors' samples. In DNA, the CDR3 is TGCAGTGCTAGAGAAAAGGGGGGGCGGGAAGATACGCAGTATTTT. Its protein product is CSAREKGGREDTQYF.